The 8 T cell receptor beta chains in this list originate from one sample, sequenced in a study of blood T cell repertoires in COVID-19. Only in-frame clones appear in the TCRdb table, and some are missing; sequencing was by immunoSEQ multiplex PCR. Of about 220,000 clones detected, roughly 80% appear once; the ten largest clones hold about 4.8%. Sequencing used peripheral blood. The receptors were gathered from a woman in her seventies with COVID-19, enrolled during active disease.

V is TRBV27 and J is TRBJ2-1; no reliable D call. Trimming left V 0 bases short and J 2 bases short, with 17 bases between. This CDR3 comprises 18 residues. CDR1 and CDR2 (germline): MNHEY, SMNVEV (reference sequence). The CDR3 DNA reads TGTGCCAGCAGTTTATCCTATCCACGTACCTCCGCCTACAATGAGCAGTTCTTC. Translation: CASSLSYPRTSAYNEQFF.

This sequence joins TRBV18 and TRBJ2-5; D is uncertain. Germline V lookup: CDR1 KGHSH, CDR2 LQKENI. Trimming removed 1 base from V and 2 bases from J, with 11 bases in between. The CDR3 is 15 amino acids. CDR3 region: CASSPLSVPQETQYF. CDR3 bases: TGTGCCAGCTCACCACTGAGCGTCCCACAAGAGACCCAGTACTTC.

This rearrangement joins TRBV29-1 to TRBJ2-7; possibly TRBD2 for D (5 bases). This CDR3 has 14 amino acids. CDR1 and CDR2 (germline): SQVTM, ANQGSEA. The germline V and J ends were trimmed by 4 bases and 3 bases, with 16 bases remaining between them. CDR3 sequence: CSVVGSNVGYEQYF. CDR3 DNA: TGCAGCGTTGTGGGGAGCAATGTGGGCTACGAGCAGTACTTC.

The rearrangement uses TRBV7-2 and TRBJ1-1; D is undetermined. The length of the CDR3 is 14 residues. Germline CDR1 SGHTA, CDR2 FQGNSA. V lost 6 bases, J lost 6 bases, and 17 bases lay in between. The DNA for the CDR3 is TGTGCCAGCAGGCGTGCTTCTCGATCATCTGAAGCTTTCTTT. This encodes CASRRASRSSEAFF.

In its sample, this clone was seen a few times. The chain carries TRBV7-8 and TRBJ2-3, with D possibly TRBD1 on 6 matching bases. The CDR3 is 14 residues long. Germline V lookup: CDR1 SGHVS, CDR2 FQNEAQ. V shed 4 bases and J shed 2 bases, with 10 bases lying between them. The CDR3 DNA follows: TGTGCCAGCAGCTCTACAGGGTTCACAGATACGCAGTATTTT. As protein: CASSSTGFTDTQYF.

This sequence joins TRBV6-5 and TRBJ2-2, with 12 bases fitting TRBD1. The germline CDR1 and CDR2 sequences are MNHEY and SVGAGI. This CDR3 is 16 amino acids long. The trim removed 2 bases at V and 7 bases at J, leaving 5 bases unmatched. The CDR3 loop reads CASSYPGTGGIGELFF. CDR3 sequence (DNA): TGTGCCAGCAGTTACCCGGGGACAGGGGGCATCGGGGAGCTGTTTTTT.

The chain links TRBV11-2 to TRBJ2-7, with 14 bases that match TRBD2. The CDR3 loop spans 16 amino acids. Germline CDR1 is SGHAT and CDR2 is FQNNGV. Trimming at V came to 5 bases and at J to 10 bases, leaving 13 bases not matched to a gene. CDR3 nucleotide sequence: TGTGCCAGCAGCCCGCGCCCAGGGACTAGCGGGAGTTACCAGTACTTC. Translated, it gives CASSPRPGTSGSYQYF.

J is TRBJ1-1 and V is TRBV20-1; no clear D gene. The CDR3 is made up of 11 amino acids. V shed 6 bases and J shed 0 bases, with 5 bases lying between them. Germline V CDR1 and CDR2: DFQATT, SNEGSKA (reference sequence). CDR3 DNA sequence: TGCAGTGCGTCAGTGAACACTGAAGCTTTCTTT. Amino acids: CSASVNTEAFF.